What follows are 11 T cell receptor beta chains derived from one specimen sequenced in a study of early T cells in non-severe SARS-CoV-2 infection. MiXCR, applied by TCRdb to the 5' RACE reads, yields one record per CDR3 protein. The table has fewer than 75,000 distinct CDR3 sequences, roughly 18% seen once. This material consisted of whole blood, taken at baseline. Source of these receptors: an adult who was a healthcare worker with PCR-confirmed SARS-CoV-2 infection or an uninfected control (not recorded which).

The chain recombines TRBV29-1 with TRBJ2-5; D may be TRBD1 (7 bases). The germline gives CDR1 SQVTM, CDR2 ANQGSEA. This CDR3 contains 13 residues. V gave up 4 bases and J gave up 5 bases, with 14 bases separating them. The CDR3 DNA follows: TGCAGCGTTGCGGAGGGGGCGGCGGAGACCCAGTACTTC. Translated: CSVAEGAAETQYF.

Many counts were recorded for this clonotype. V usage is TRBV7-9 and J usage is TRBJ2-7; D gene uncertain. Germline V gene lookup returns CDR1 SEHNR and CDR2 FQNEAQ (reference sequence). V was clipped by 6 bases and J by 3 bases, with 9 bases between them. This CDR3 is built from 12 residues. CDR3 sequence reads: CASSYNDYEQYF. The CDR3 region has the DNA TGTGCCAGCAGTTACAACGACTACGAGCAGTACTTC.

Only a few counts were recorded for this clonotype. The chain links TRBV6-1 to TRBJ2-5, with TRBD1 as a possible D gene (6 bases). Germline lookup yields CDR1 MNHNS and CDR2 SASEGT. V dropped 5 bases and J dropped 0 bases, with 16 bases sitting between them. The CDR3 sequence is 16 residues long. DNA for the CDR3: TGTGCCAGCAGTACTGCGATGGGGGCCAACCAAGAGACCCAGTACTTC. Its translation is CASSTAMGANQETQYF.

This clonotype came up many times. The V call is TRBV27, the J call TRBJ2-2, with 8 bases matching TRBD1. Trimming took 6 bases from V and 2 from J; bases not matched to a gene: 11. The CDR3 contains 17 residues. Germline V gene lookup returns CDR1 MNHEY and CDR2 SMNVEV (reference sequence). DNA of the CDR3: TGTGCCAGCAGCAGAAAGGCTCAGGGGGCTAACACCGGGGAGCTGTTTTTT. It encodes CASSRKAQGANTGELFF.

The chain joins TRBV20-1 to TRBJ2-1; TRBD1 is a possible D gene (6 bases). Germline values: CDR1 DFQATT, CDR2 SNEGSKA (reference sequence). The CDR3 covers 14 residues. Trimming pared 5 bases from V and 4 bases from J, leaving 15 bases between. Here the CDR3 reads CSAQTGEVYNEQFF. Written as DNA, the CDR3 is TGCAGTGCTCAGACAGGTGAGGTGTACAATGAGCAGTTCTTC.

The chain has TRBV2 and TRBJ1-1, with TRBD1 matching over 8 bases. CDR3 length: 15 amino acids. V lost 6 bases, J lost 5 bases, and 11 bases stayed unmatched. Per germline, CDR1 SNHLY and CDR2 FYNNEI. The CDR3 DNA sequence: TGTGCCAGCAGGTCAGGGGGCGAAGGAAGTACTGAAGCTTTCTTT. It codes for CASRSGGEGSTEAFF.

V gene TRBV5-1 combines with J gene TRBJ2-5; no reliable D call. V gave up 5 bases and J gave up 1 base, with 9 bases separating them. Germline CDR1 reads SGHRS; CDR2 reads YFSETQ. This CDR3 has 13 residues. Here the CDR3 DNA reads TGCGCCAGCAGACAAGACACCCAAGAGACCCAGTACTTC. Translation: CASRQDTQETQYF.

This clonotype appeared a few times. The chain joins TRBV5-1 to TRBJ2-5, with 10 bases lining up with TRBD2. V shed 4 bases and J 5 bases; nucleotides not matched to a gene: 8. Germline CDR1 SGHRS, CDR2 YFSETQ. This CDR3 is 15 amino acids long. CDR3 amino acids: CASSLLAGSGETQYF. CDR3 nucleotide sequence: TGCGCCAGCAGCCTACTAGCGGGGTCAGGCGAGACCCAGTACTTC.

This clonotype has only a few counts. The CDR3 coding sequence is TGTGCCAGCAGCACTAGGGAATCGGGCACCGGGGAGCTGTTTTTT. Translating gives CASSTRESGTGELFF. This rearrangement joins TRBV12-3 or TRBV12-4 to TRBJ2-2; possibly TRBD2 for D (5 bases). The CDR3 covers 15 residues. V gave up 6 bases and J gave up 4 bases, with 15 bases separating them.

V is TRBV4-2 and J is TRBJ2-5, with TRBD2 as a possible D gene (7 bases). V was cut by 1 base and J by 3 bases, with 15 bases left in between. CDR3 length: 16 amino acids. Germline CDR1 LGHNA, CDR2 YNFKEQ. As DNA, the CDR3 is TGTGCCAGCAGCCAAGCTCGGGGGCTAGCGGAAGAGACCCAGTACTTC. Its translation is CASSQARGLAEETQYF.

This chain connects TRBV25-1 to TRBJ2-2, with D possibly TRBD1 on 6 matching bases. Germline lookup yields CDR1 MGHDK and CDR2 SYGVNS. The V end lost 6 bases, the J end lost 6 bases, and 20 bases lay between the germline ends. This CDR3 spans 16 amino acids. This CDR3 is CASSASDTGSAGELFF. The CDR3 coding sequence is TGTGCCAGCAGCGCCTCCGATACAGGGTCCGCCGGGGAGCTGTTTTTT.